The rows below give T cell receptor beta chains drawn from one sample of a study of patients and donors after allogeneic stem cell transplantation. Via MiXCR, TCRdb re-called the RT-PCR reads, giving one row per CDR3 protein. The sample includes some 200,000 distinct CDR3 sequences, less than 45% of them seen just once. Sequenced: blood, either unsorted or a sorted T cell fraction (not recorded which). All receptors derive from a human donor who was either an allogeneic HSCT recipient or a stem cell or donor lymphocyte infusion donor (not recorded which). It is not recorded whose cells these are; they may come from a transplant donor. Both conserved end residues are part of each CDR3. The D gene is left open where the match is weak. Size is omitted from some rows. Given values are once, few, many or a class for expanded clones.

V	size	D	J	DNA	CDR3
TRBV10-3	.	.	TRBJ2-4	TGTGCCATCAGTGCCGGGCCTCCGGAAGGGGCCAAAAACATTCAGTACTTC	CAISAGPPEGAKNIQYF
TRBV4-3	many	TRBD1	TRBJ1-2	TGCGCCAGCAGCCAAGAAAGGACAGGGGGATTCTATGGCTACACCTTC	CASSQERTGGFYGYTF
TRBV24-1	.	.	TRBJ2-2	TGTGCCACCAGTGATTCGCCCGGGCAGGGGCCCACCGGGGAGCTGTTTTTT	CATSDSPGQGPTGELFF
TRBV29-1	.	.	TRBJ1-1	TGCAGCGTTGAAGATCTCGGGTCTCGAAGGACTGAAGCTTTCTTT	CSVEDLGSRRTEAFF
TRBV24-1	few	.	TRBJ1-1	TGTGCCACCAGTGACGGGGGCACTGAAGCTTTCTTT	CATSDGGTEAFF
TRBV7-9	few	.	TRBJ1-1	TGTGCCAGCAGCTTAGTCGGGGTGAACACTGAAGCTTTCTTT	CASSLVGVNTEAFF
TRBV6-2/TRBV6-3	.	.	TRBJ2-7	TGTGCCAGCAGTTACCGGCCAGAAACTACCTACGAGCAGTACTTC	CASSYRPETTYEQYF
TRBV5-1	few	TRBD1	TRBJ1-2	TGCGCCAGCAGCTCATGGGACCTCGGGACAGGACGAGGTAGAGGCTACACCTTC	CASSSWDLGTGRGRGYTF
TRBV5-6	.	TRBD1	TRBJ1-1	TGTGCCAGCAGCTTCGACAGGGGGGCGAACACTGAAGCTTTCTTT	CASSFDRGANTEAFF
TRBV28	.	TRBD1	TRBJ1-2	TGTGCCAGCAGCTGGATGGACAGGGAAGTGGATGGCTACACCTTC	CASSWMDREVDGYTF
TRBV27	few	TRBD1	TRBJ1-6	TGTGCCAGCATCAAAGGACAGGGGTTTAATTCACCCCTCCACTTT	CASIKGQGFNSPLHF
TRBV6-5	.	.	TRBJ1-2	TGTGCCAGCAGTTCCCCGGAACACAGGGGCTACACCTTC	CASSSPEHRGYTF
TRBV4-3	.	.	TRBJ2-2	TGCGCCAGCAGCCAAGATAGGCTAGCCGCCGGGGAGCTGTTTTTT	CASSQDRLAAGELFF
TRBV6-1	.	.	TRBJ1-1	TGTGCCAGCAGACTCAACCCCATGAACACTGAAGCTTTCTTT	CASRLNPMNTEAFF
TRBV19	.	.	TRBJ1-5	TGTGCCAGTAGTATAAAGGTACAGCTCCCAGCCCAGCATTTT	CASSIKVQLPAQHF